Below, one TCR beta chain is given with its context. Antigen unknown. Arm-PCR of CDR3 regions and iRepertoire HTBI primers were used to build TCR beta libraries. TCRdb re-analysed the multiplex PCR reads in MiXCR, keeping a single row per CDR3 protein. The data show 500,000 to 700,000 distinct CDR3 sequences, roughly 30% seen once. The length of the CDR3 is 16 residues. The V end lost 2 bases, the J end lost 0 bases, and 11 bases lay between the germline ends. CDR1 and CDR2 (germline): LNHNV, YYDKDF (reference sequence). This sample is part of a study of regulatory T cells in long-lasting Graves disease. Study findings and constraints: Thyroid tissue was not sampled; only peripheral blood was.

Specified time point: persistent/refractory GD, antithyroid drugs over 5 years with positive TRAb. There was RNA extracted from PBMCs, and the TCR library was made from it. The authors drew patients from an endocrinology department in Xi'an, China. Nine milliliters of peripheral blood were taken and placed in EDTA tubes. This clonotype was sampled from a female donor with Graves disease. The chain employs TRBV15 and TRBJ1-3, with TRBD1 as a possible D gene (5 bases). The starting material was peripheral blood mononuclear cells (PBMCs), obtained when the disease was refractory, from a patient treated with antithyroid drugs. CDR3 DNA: TGTGCCACCAGCAGAACAAGGGGCGACTCTGGAAACACCATATATTTT. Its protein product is CATSRTRGDSGNTIYF.